A single sample is the source of the 27 T cell receptor beta chains below, sequenced in a study of T cell changes during pregnancy in multiple sclerosis. TCRdb keeps only in-frame clones here, not all; method: immunoSEQ multiplex PCR. This table has 75,000 to 100,000 clones, about nine tenths appearing once. Specimen: peripheral blood, collected in the second trimester of pregnancy. The source is a female donor in good health, enrolled as a control in a pregnancy study.

The rearrangement uses TRBV7-8 and TRBJ2-3, with D possibly matching TRBD1 (5 bases). Germline CDR1 SGHVS, CDR2 FQNEAQ. V was shortened by 5 bases and J by 5 bases, with 11 bases between the two germline ends. CDR3 length: 13 amino acids. CDR3 region: CASSTGAKDTQYF. The CDR3 DNA reads as TGTGCCAGCAGCACTGGGGCTAAAGATACGCAGTATTTT.

The chain is built from TRBV9 and TRBJ1-5; 8 bases agree with TRBD1. The J segment lost 1 base and the V segment lost 0 bases, leaving 9 bases of the junction unmatched. This CDR3 is 18 amino acids long. Germline CDR1 and CDR2: SGDLS and YYNGEE. The CDR3 protein is CASSVVVPDRVSNQPQHF. The CDR3 DNA reads TGTGCCAGCAGCGTAGTGGTCCCGGACAGGGTGAGCAATCAGCCCCAGCATTTT.

The V and J genes are TRBV18 and TRBJ2-3; D might be TRBD1 (5 bases). The ends were cut back, 10 bases at V and 1 base at J, with 6 bases in the middle. Germline-derived CDR1 and CDR2 are KGHSH and LQKENI. The length of the CDR3 is 11 residues. The CDR3 nucleotides read TGTGCCACCAGGGGCACAGATACGCAGTATTTT. This gives the protein CATRGTDTQYF.

This chain connects TRBV19 to TRBJ1-3; D not certain. V was cut by 2 bases and J by 1 base, with 9 bases left in between. In germline, CDR1 is LNHDA, CDR2 SQIVND (reference sequence). CDR3 length equals 15 residues. The CDR3 nucleotides are TGTGCCAGTAGTATATCAGGTGGTTCTGGAAACACCATATATTTT. Protein sequence: CASSISGGSGNTIYF.

The DNA for the CDR3 is TGTGCCAGCAGTGAACCCCGATTAGCGGGGGTAACCGGGGAGCTGTTTTTT. Encoded protein: CASSEPRLAGVTGELFF. The rearrangement joins TRBV25-1 to TRBJ2-2; TRBD2 matches 9 bases. J lost 5 bases, V lost 2 bases, and 9 bases had no gene match. The CDR3 length is 17 residues. The V gene's germline CDR1 is MGHDK and CDR2 SYGVNS.

The chain recombines TRBV6-1 with TRBJ1-2; 8 bases fit TRBD1. The CDR3 is 15 residues long. V lost 2 bases to trimming and J lost 6 bases; unmatched junction nucleotides: 8. Germline V CDR1 and CDR2: MNHNS, SASEGT. CDR3 loop: CASSETLRGRDGYTF. The CDR3 DNA reads TGTGCCAGCAGTGAAACACTCAGGGGGCGGGATGGCTACACCTTC.

The chain couples TRBV27 to TRBJ1-1, with D possibly TRBD1 on 6 matching bases. The CDR3 covers 14 residues. The V end lost 4 bases, the J end lost 4 bases, and 13 bases lay between the germline ends. Germline V gene data show CDR1 as MNHEY and CDR2 as SMNVEV (reference sequence). The CDR3 protein is CASSSRGLTTEAFF. The CDR3, as DNA: TGTGCCAGCAGTTCCAGGGGTCTTACCACTGAAGCTTTCTTT.

CDR3 nucleotides: TGTGCCAGCAGCGTGGGACAGGGCACGGACACCATATATTTT. Translated: CASSVGQGTDTIYF. The rearrangement uses TRBV5-5 and TRBJ1-3, with TRBD1 matching over 9 bases. V was clipped by 4 bases and J by 8 bases; unmatched bases: 7. The CDR3 runs 14 residues. The germline CDR1 and CDR2 sequences are SGHKS and YYEKEE (reference sequence).

This clone was recorded once. The V gene is TRBV7-2, the J gene TRBJ1-2; D may be TRBD1 (5 bases). Germline V CDR1 and CDR2: SGHTA, FQGNSA. V was pared by 2 bases and J by 7 bases, with 14 bases between. This CDR3 is built from 14 residues. CDR3 in DNA: TGTGCCAGCAGCTTATGGAGCACACAGGTTGGCTACACCTTC. It is translated as CASSLWSTQVGYTF.

This chain uses TRBV10-3 with TRBJ2-6; the D is unclear. The CDR3 has 13 amino acids. The ends were cut back, 11 bases at V and 0 bases at J, with 8 bases in the middle. The germline gives CDR1 ENHRY, CDR2 SYGVKD. For the CDR3, the DNA is TGTGCCGTACACAGCTCTGGGGCCAACGTCCTGACTTTC. Its translation is CAVHSSGANVLTF.

The chain employs TRBV14 and TRBJ1-1; a possible D gene is TRBD1 (6 bases). The germline gives CDR1 SGHDN, CDR2 FVKESK. This CDR3 is built from 16 residues. Deletions cut 0 bases from V and 0 bases from J, with 11 bases between. The CDR3 sequence: CASSQDHGQLNTEAFF. Written as DNA, the CDR3 is TGTGCCAGCAGCCAAGATCACGGACAGCTGAACACTGAAGCTTTCTTT.

In its sample, this clone was seen once. The chain uses TRBV11-2 and TRBJ1-6; 7 positions agree with TRBD1. Trimming removed 1 base from V and 7 bases from J; junction bases left unmatched: 4. The CDR3 runs 15 residues. Germline loops: CDR1 SGHAT, CDR2 FQNNGV. The CDR3 protein is CASSLGTGVNSPLHF. The CDR3 DNA is TGTGCCAGCAGCTTAGGGACAGGCGTGAATTCACCCCTCCACTTT.

This chain links TRBV7-6 with TRBJ2-5; D is possibly TRBD2 (6 bases). Germline V gives CDR1 SGHVS, CDR2 FNYEAQ. Between the trimmed V and J ends, which lost 5 bases and 1 base, there was a span of 14 bases. The CDR3 runs 15 residues. CDR3: CASSPSGGAQETQYF. The DNA of the CDR3 is TGTGCCAGCAGCCCCTCTGGCGGGGCCCAAGAGACCCAGTACTTC.

The count of this clone is one. This rearrangement joins TRBV11-2 to TRBJ1-5, with 10 bases aligning to TRBD1. Trimming cost V 0 bases and J 6 bases; bases outside gene matches: 8. Germline V gene lookup returns CDR1 SGHAT and CDR2 FQNNGV. The CDR3 has 17 residues. CDR3 region: CASSLDPGQGIGQPQHF. For the CDR3, the DNA is TGTGCCAGCAGCTTAGATCCGGGACAGGGGATAGGTCAGCCCCAGCATTTT.

The V and J genes are TRBV5-6 and TRBJ1-2; TRBD1 matches 8 bases. The CDR3 length is 13 residues. After removal of 0 bases from V and 7 bases from J, the junction contained 2 bases not matched to a gene. In germline, CDR1 is SGHDT, CDR2 YYEEEE. CDR3 in DNA: TGTGCCAGCAGCTTGGCAACAGGGGGTGGCTACACCTTC. This gives the protein CASSLATGGGYTF.

CDR3 protein: CASTTPSGANVLTF. The CDR3 DNA reads TGTGCCAGCACCACTCCCTCTGGGGCCAACGTCCTGACTTTC. The chain links TRBV28 to TRBJ2-6, with D hard to call. CDR1 MDHEN and CDR2 SYDVKM come from the germline V gene. The V end was cut by 7 bases, the J end by 0 bases, with 7 bases between. The CDR3 runs to 14 residues.

This chain uses TRBV6-5 with TRBJ2-5, with 7 bases matching TRBD2. The DNA end lines up better with TRBJ2-7; the J call may be wrong. CDR1 and CDR2 (germline): MNHEY, SVGAGI. CDR3 length equals 16 residues. The CDR3: CASSYSSSGTSYEQYF. The CDR3 nucleotides read TGTGCCAGCAGTTACTCGTCGAGCGGGACCTCCTACGAGCAGTACTTC.

The DNA for the CDR3 is TGTGCCAGCAGTGTGCCCGGACAGGGAAACACCATATATTTT. As protein: CASSVPGQGNTIYF. The chain links TRBV25-1 to TRBJ1-3; possibly TRBD1 for D (6 bases). V was clipped by 4 bases and J by 4 bases, with 11 bases between them. This CDR3 comprises 14 residues. Germline lookup yields CDR1 MGHDK and CDR2 SYGVNS.

A single count supports this clone. The chain recombines TRBV9 with TRBJ1-4; TRBD1 aligns across 10 bases. The CDR3 is 15 residues long. Germline CDR1 is SGDLS and CDR2 is YYNGEE. V lost 4 bases and J lost 4; bases outside the gene matches: 4. Here the CDR3 reads CASSLRTGGNEKLFF. CDR3 nucleotide sequence: TGTGCCAGCAGCCTGAGGACAGGGGGTAATGAAAAACTGTTTTTT. Full variable domain (missing parts from reference TRBV9 and TRBJ1-4): DSGVTQTPKHLITATGQRVTLRCSPRSGDLSVYWYQQSLDQGLQFLIQYYNGEERAKGNILERFSAQQFPDLHSELNLSSLELGDSALYFCASSLRTGGNEKLFFGSGTQLSVL.

The chain links TRBV5-6 to TRBJ1-1, with D maybe TRBD1 (6 bases). This CDR3 contains 16 residues. Trimming shortened V by 4 bases and J by 7 bases, and 23 bases separated the two germline ends. Germline assignment: CDR1 SGHDT and CDR2 YYEEEE. This CDR3 is CASSEGTGTTQYEAFF. The CDR3, as DNA: TGTGCCAGCAGCGAGGGGACGGGGACAACTCAATATGAAGCTTTCTTT.

The chain has TRBV27 and TRBJ1-5; D call uncertain. CDR1 and CDR2 (germline): MNHEY, SMNVEV (reference sequence). Trimming removed 3 bases at V and 4 bases at J, with 4 bases between. This CDR3 is 12 amino acids long. CDR3 amino acids: CASSFPNQPQHF. As DNA, the CDR3 is TGTGCCAGCAGTTTCCCTAATCAGCCCCAGCATTTT.

The chain combines TRBV6-1 with TRBJ1-1; D is perhaps TRBD1 (5 bases). Trimming cost V 1 base and J 4 bases, with 7 bases left between them. Germline loops: CDR1 MNHNS, CDR2 SASEGT. The CDR3 is made up of 13 amino acids. In nucleotides, the CDR3 is TGTGCCAGCAGTGAAGTGGGGGGCACTGAAGCTTTCTTT. This encodes CASSEVGGTEAFF.

The chain carries TRBV5-6 and TRBJ2-5; 8 bases fit TRBD2. Germline V lookup: CDR1 SGHDT, CDR2 YYEEEE. V dropped 7 bases and J dropped 2; count of bases not matched to a gene: 16. This CDR3 has 17 residues. CDR3 sequence reads: CASSNGREDSEQETQYF. CDR3 DNA: TGTGCCAGCTCGAACGGGAGGGAGGACAGCGAGCAAGAGACCCAGTACTTC. Drawing the rest from reference TRBV5-6 and TRBJ2-5, the complete variable domain is DAGVTQSPTHLIKTRGQQVTLRCSPKSGHDTVSWYQQALGQGPQFIFQYYEEEERQRGNFPDRFSGHQFPNYSSELNVNALLLGDSALYLCASSNGREDSEQETQYFGPGTRLLVL.

This clone was counted a single time. The chain carries TRBV7-9 and TRBJ1-6, with a weak D call TRBD1 (5 bases). CDR1 and CDR2 (germline): SEHNR, FQNEAQ (reference sequence). Deletions cut 5 bases from V and 8 bases from J, with 19 bases between. CDR3 length: 16 residues. The CDR3 DNA sequence: TGTGCCAGCAGCGTAGGCGCAGGGATTCTGGATTCACCCCTCCACTTT. This gives the protein CASSVGAGILDSPLHF.

The chain links TRBV29-1 to TRBJ2-7; tentative D call: TRBD2 (5 bases). The CDR3 runs 17 residues. V gave up 0 bases and J gave up 2 bases, with 20 bases separating them. Germline assignment: CDR1 SQVTM and CDR2 ANQGSEA. Here the CDR3 reads CSVEDDLRTEAPYEQYF. DNA for the CDR3: TGCAGCGTTGAAGATGATCTCAGGACGGAGGCGCCCTACGAGCAGTACTTC.

The gene calls are TRBV28 and TRBJ1-3; TRBD1 aligns across 11 bases. The CDR3 runs to 16 residues. CDR1 MDHEN and CDR2 SYDVKM come from the germline V gene. V dropped 7 bases and J dropped 4; count of bases not matched to a gene: 9. CDR3 DNA: TGTGCCAGCACTCCACGGACAGGGGGCGGAGGAAACACCATATATTTT. As protein: CASTPRTGGGGNTIYF. The full variable domain, in which reference TRBV28 and TRBJ1-3 provide the parts outside the CDR3, is DVKVTQSSRYLVKRTGEKVFLECVQDMDHENMFWYRQDPGLGLRLIYFSYDVKMKEKGDIPEGYSVSREKKERFSLILESASTNQTSMYLCASTPRTGGGGNTIYFGEGSWLTVV.

J is TRBJ2-7 and V is TRBV5-6, with D maybe TRBD1 (6 bases). The CDR3 has 17 residues. CDR1 is SGHDT, CDR2 YYEEEE, per germline. The V gene lost 4 bases and the J gene lost 0 bases, with 20 bases spanning the gap. The CDR3 sequence is CASSTIPGTLSSYEQYF. The CDR3 DNA is TGTGCCAGCAGCACTATCCCGGGGACACTTAGCTCCTACGAGCAGTACTTC. The variable domain in full, completed from reference TRBV5-6 and TRBJ2-7, reads DAGVTQSPTHLIKTRGQQVTLRCSPKSGHDTVSWYQQALGQGPQFIFQYYEEEERQRGNFPDRFSGHQFPNYSSELNVNALLLGDSALYLCASSTIPGTLSSYEQYFGPGTRLTVT.